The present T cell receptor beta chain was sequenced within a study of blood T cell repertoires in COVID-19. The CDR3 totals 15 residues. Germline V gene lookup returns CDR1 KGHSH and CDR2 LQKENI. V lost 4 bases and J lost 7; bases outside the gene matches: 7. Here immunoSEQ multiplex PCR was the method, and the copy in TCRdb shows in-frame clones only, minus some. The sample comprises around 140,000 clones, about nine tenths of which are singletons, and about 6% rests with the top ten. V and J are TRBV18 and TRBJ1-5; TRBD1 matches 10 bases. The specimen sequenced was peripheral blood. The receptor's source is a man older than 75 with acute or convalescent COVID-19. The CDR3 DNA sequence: TGTGCCAGCTCACGGGAGACAGGGGGCATGCAGCCCCAGCATTTT. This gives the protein CASSRETGGMQPQHF.